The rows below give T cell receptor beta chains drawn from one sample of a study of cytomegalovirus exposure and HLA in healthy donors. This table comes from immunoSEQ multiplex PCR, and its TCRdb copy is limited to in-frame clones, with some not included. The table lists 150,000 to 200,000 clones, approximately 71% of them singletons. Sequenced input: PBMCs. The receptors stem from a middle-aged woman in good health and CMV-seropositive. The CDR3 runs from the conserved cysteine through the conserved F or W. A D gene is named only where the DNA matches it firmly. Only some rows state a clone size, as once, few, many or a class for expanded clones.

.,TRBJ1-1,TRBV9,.,TGTGCCAGCAGCCCGAGGGAAATTACAGACCTTAACACTGAAGCTTTCTTT,CASSPREITDLNTEAFF
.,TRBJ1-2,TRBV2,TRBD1,TGTGCCAGCAGTCCTACAGGGGGCGAAGGCTACACCTTC,CASSPTGGEGYTF
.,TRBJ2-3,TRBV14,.,TGTGCCAGCAGCCAAGTGGGCGGGATAGCAGATACGCAGTATTTT,CASSQVGGIADTQYF
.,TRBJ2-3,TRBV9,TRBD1,TGTGCCAGCAGCCCCCGGGGGGACAGGGGGCTGGGGGGCACAGATACGCAGTATTTT,CASSPRGDRGLGGTDTQYF
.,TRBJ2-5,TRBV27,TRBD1,TGTGCCAGCAGTCAAGACAGGGCACAAGAGACCCAGTACTTC,CASSQDRAQETQYF
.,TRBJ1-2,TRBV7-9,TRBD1,TGTGCCAGCAGCAACGGGGCGGGGACAGGGTACGGCTACACCTTC,CASSNGAGTGYGYTF
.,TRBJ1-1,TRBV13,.,TGTGCCAGCAGCCTCGGACCTAGGAGGACTGAAGCTTTCTTT,CASSLGPRRTEAFF
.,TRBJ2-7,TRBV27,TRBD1,TGTGCCAGCAGGGGATTGACAGGGGTGGGAACCTACGAGCAGTACTTC,CASRGLTGVGTYEQYF
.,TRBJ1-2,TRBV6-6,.,TGTGCCAGCAGTTACTCGTTCAGGGACTATGGCTACACCTTC,CASSYSFRDYGYTF
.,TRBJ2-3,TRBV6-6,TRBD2,TGTGCCAGCAGCTCGCGACTAGCCCCAGATACGCAGTATTTT,CASSSRLAPDTQYF
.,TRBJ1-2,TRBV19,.,TGTGCCAGTAGTAGTTCAGGGGTCTATGGCTACACCTTC,CASSSSGVYGYTF
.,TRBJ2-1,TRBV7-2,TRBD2,TGTGCCAGCAGCTTAGGACTAGCGGGAGTCCACAATGAGCAGTTCTTC,CASSLGLAGVHNEQFF
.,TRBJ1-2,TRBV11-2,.,TGTGCCAGCAGCTCCCAAACGGGGAACTATGGCTACACCTTC,CASSSQTGNYGYTF
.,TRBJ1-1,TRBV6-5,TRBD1,TGTGCCAGCAGCCGGACCGGGACAGGAGAAGCTTTCTTT,CASSRTGTGEAFF
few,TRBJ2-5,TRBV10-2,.,TGCGCCAGCAACAGAAGGGAGAAAGAGACCCAGTACTTC,CASNRREKETQYF
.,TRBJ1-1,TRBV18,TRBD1,TGTGCCAGCTCACCTCCCGACAGGGGGCTTGGCACTGAAGCTTTCTTT,CASSPPDRGLGTEAFF
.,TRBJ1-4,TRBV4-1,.,TGCGCCAGCAGCCAAATTTATTTCGGTGAAAAACTGTTTTTT,CASSQIYFGEKLFF
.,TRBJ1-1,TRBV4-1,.,TGCGCCAGCAGATTCGATCGGGGCACTGAAGCTTTCTTT,CASRFDRGTEAFF
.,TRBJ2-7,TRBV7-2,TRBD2,TGTGCCAGCAGCTTAGCATCTAGCGGGGCCTCCTACGAGCAGTACTTC,CASSLASSGASYEQYF
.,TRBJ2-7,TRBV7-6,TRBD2,TGTGCCAGCAGCCCAGGCCTAGCGGGAGGGGGCTCAACCTACGAGCAGTACTTC,CASSPGLAGGGSTYEQYF
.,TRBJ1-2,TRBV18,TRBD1,TGTGCCAGCTCCCCTGACAGGGATGGCTACACCTTC,CASSPDRDGYTF
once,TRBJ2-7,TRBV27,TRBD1,TGTGCCAGCAAACCTCTTTACTCCTACGGGACAGGGGTCGGCGAGCAGTACTTC,CASKPLYSYGTGVGEQYF
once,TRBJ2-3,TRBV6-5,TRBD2,TGTGCCAGCAATCGACGCGGGAGTATCACAGATACGCAGTATTTT,CASNRRGSITDTQYF
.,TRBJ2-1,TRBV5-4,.,TGTGCCAGCAGCTTGGTAGGGCAGGGTAGGAACAATGAGCAGTTCTTC,CASSLVGQGRNNEQFF
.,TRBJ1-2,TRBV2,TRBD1,TGTGCCAGCAGGGGGGGGCCAGGGGGCCTTTATGGCTACACCTTC,CASRGGPGGLYGYTF
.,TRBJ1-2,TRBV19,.,TGTGCCAGTAGTCCAAGCGCCCGGGGCTATGGCTACACCTTC,CASSPSARGYGYTF
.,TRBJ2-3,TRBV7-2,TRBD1,TGTGCCAGCAGCTTAGCACCAGGGGGCGGTGCCGATACGCAGTATTTT,CASSLAPGGGADTQYF
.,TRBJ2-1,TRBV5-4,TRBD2,TGTGCCAGCAGCCGCGGGGGTAGGAATGAGCAGTTCTTC,CASSRGGRNEQFF
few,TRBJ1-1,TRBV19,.,TGTGCCAGTAGTATTGGCATGAACACTGAAGCTTTCTTT,CASSIGMNTEAFF
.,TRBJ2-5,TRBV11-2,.,TGTGCCAGCAGCTCCTATACAGGGAAGGAGACCCAGTACTTC,CASSSYTGKETQYF
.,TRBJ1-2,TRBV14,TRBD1,TGTGCCAGCAGCCCCTGGAAGGGACAGAACTATGGCTACACCTTC,CASSPWKGQNYGYTF
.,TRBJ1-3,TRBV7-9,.,TGTGCCAGCAGCCCGGCAGGGTTTTTGGCTGGAAACACCATATATTTT,CASSPAGFLAGNTIYF
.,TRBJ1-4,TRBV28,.,TGTGCCAGCGCAAAAGCGGGGGCGCAAAGTATCGATGAAAAACTGTTTTTT,CASAKAGAQSIDEKLFF
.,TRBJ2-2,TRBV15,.,TGTGCCACCAGCAGAGCCAGGAACACCGGGGAGCTGTTTTTT,CATSRARNTGELFF
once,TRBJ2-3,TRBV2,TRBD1,TGTGCCAGCAGCGGAGGACAGGGGAGGGCAGATACGCAGTATTTT,CASSGGQGRADTQYF
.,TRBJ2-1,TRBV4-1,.,TGCGCCAGCGGCGATCGGGATGAGCAGTTCTTC,CASGDRDEQFF
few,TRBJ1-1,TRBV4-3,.,TGCGCCAGCAGCCAAGATGGGCACACTCAGGCTTTCTTT,CASSQDGHTQAFF
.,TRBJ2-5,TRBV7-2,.,TGTGCCAGCAGCTTCCGACCCTTGGAGGCAGAGACCCAGTACTTC,CASSFRPLEAETQYF
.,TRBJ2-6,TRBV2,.,TGTGCCAGCAGTGATCGGACACGCACATCTGGGGCCAACGTCCTGACTTTC,CASSDRTRTSGANVLTF
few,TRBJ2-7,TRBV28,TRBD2,TGTGCCAGCAGTTTGACTAGCGGGAGGGCCTACGAGCAGTACTTC,CASSLTSGRAYEQYF
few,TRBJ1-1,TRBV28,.,TGTGCCAGCAGTCGTTTCGAGAAACTGGAAGCTTTCTTT,CASSRFEKLEAFF
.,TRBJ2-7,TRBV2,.,TGTGCCAGCACGGGGTGGGGGGCCTACGAGCAGTACTTC,CASTGWGAYEQYF
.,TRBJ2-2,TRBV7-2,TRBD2,TGTGCCAGCAGCCCGGGACTAGCGGAGACCGGGGAGCTGTTTTTT,CASSPGLAETGELFF
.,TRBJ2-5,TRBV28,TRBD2,TGTGCCAGCAGTTGGGGAGGGGTACAGCAAGAGACCCAGTACTTC,CASSWGGVQQETQYF
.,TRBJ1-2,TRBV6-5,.,TGTGCCAGCAGTAGAGACAACAGGGTAAACTATGGCTACACCTTC,CASSRDNRVNYGYTF
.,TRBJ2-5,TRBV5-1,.,TGCGCCAGCAGCTACGGGAGAGGTGTGGAGACCCAGTACTTC,CASSYGRGVETQYF
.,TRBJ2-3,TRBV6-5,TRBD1,TGTGCCAGCAGTTCGCCAGGGGGTCTAAGAACAGATACGCAGTATTTT,CASSSPGGLRTDTQYF
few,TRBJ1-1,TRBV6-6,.,TGTGCCAGCAGTTACTCGACGGCGGGTTTAAGGACTGAAGCTTTCTTT,CASSYSTAGLRTEAFF
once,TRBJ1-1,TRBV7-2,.,TGTGCCAGCAGCTTAGATCCGACTCGGGGTGAAGCTTTCTTT,CASSLDPTRGEAFF
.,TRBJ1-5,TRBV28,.,TGTGCCAGCAGTCCAGGGAGGTTACGCAATCAGCCCCAGCATTTT,CASSPGRLRNQPQHF
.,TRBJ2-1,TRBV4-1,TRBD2,TGCGCCAGCAGCCTTCGGCTAGCGGGGCAGAGCTCCTACAATGAGCAGTTCTTC,CASSLRLAGQSSYNEQFF
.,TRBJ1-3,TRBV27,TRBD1,TGTGCCAGCAGTTTAAGGGGGACAGGGGGGCACACCATATATTTT,CASSLRGTGGHTIYF
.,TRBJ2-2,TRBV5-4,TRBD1,TGTGCCAGCAGCCCAGGACAGGGGGCGCGGAACACCGGGGAGCTGTTTTTT,CASSPGQGARNTGELFF
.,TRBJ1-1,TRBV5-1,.,TGCGCCAGCAGCTTGATGGCAGGGACTAACACTGAAGCTTTCTTT,CASSLMAGTNTEAFF
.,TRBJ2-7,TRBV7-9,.,TGTGCCAGCAGCTTTTCCCAGGGTAACTTGGGCGAGCAGTACTTC,CASSFSQGNLGEQYF
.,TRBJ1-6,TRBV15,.,TGTGCCACCAGCAGAGATCGAGCTTGGGGAGGACTGAATTCACCCCTCCACTTT,CATSRDRAWGGLNSPLHF